A selection of T cell receptor beta chains follows, all from one sample in a study of naive and memory T cell subsets. TCRdb passed the UMI-ligation and nested PCR reads through MiXCR, listing each CDR3 protein once. In the table there are over 100,000 distinct CDR3 sequences, roughly 32% of which are singletons. Source material: central memory CD4+ T cells from blood. These receptors all stem from a human donor in good health. CDR3s include the opening cysteine and the closing phenylalanine or tryptophan. The order of the fields is J gene, CDR3 length, clone size, V gene, D gene, CDR3 protein, CDR3 DNA. D genes are given only for firm matches. Clone size is shown for a subset of rows, as once, few, many or a class of expanded clone.

TRBJ2-5	12	many	TRBV30	-	CAWSEHSGTQYF	TGTGCCTGGAGTGAACACTCGGGGACCCAGTACTTC
TRBJ2-4	15	-	TRBV12-3/TRBV12-4	-	CASSHRDVAKNIQYF	TGTGCCAGCAGTCACCGGGACGTAGCCAAAAACATTCAGTACTTC
TRBJ2-3	14	-	TRBV28	TRBD1	CASSADRVGDTQYF	TGTGCCAGCAGTGCCGACAGGGTTGGAGATACGCAGTATTTT
TRBJ2-7	17	-	TRBV9	TRBD2	CASSPWKTSGRAYEQYF	TGTGCCAGCAGCCCCTGGAAGACTAGCGGGAGGGCCTACGAGCAGTACTTC
TRBJ1-1	13	few	TRBV6-5	-	CASSYGRNTEAFF	TGTGCCAGCAGTTACGGCAGAAACACTGAAGCTTTCTTT
TRBJ2-1	13	-	TRBV11-2	-	CASSLERRRGRFF	TGTGCCAGCAGCTTAGAGCGGCGTCGGGGCCGATTCTTC
TRBJ2-7	14	-	TRBV2	-	CASSGPGAPYEQYF	TGTGCCAGCAGTGGACCTGGGGCCCCCTACGAGCAGTACTTC
TRBJ2-3	15	few	TRBV10-3	TRBD1	CAIKGQGGSTDTQYF	TGTGCCATCAAGGGACAGGGCGGGAGCACAGATACGCAGTATTTT
TRBJ2-3	12	once	TRBV29-1	-	CSVALLTDTQYF	TGCAGCGTTGCCCTATTAACAGATACGCAGTATTTT
TRBJ1-2	15	-	TRBV28	TRBD1	CASSSMTGDGYGYTF	TGTGCCAGCAGTTCAATGACAGGGGACGGCTATGGCTACACCTTC
TRBJ1-5	19	-	TRBV6-1	TRBD1	CASSFLSDRGLTNNQPQHF	TGTGCCAGCAGTTTTCTCTCCGACAGGGGGCTAACGAACAATCAGCCCCAGCATTTT
TRBJ2-7	13	many	TRBV6-2/TRBV6-3	-	CASTELKFGEQYF	TGTGCCAGCACCGAACTAAAATTTGGGGAGCAGTACTTC
TRBJ2-6	13	-	TRBV20-1	-	CSASVAGANVLTF	TGCAGTGCTTCGGTAGCAGGGGCCAACGTCCTGACTTTC
TRBJ1-5	15	-	TRBV18	TRBD1	CASSARGQSNQPQHF	TGTGCCAGCTCAGCACGGGGACAGAGCAATCAGCCCCAGCATTTT
TRBJ2-3	11	-	TRBV6-1	-	CASSRTGAQYF	TGTGCCAGCAGCCGAACTGGGGCGCAGTATTTT
TRBJ2-7	14	few	TRBV20-1	TRBD1	CSANSGTGNYEQYF	TGCAGTGCTAACTCCGGGACAGGGAACTACGAGCAGTACTTC
TRBJ2-7	17	few	TRBV19	-	CASSIDRRRTSSYEQYF	TGTGCCAGTAGTATAGATCGCCGACGGACGAGCTCCTACGAGCAGTACTTC
TRBJ2-1	11	-	TRBV11-2	-	CASSVVLKQFF	TGTGCCAGCAGCGTCGTTCTTAAGCAGTTCTTC
TRBJ2-5	13	-	TRBV2	-	CASSEGHQETQYF	TGTGCCAGCAGTGAGGGCCACCAAGAGACCCAGTACTTC
TRBJ2-5	13	-	TRBV3-1	-	CASSPPVKSTQYF	TGTGCCAGCAGCCCTCCGGTGAAGAGTACCCAGTACTTC
TRBJ2-1	13	few	TRBV29-1	TRBD2	CSVGLVSYNEQFF	TGCAGCGTGGGACTAGTCTCCTACAATGAGCAGTTCTTC
TRBJ2-1	14	-	TRBV28	TRBD2	CATLRLAGVGEQFF	TGTGCCACCCTGCGCCTAGCGGGAGTCGGTGAGCAGTTCTTC
TRBJ2-3	13	few	TRBV6-5	TRBD2	CASSGLGVDTQYF	TGTGCCAGCAGTGGACTAGGGGTGGATACGCAGTATTTT
TRBJ2-6	16	few	TRBV14	-	CASSQVLGTGANVLTF	TGTGCCAGCAGCCAAGTGCTCGGGACTGGGGCCAACGTCCTGACTTTC
TRBJ2-1	15	-	TRBV24-1	-	CATSDRGRVGNEQFF	TGTGCCACCAGTGATCGTGGGAGAGTAGGTAATGAGCAGTTCTTC
TRBJ2-1	15	few	TRBV6-5	TRBD2	CASSRGLAGPNEQFF	TGTGCCAGCAGTCGGGGACTAGCGGGACCAAATGAGCAGTTCTTC
TRBJ1-1	14	-	TRBV28	-	CASSLVTRNTEAFF	TGTGCCAGCAGCCTTGTGACCCGGAACACTGAAGCTTTCTTT
TRBJ1-6	14	-	TRBV20-1	-	CSARGGVVNSPLHF	TGCAGTGCTAGAGGGGGGGTAGTTAATTCACCCCTCCACTTT
TRBJ2-7	9	-	TRBV6-1	-	CASGYEQYF	TGTGCCAGCGGGTACGAGCAGTACTTC
TRBJ2-3	14	many	TRBV6-4	-	CASSEWSGSDTQYF	TGTGCCAGCAGTGAATGGTCGGGTTCAGATACGCAGTATTTT
TRBJ2-1	15	-	TRBV20-1	TRBD2	CSAREAGESDNEQFF	TGCAGTGCTAGAGAAGCGGGAGAGTCTGACAATGAGCAGTTCTTC
TRBJ2-1	13	-	TRBV29-1	-	CSVWVRSYNEQFF	TGCAGCGTTTGGGTTCGCTCCTACAATGAGCAGTTCTTC
TRBJ2-1	15	-	TRBV20-1	TRBD1	CSAILRQGVVDEQFF	TGCAGTGCTATCCTGCGTCAGGGGGTCGTTGATGAGCAGTTCTTC
TRBJ2-1	13	-	TRBV29-1	-	CSVSQGPYNEQFF	TGCAGCGTTAGTCAGGGCCCCTACAATGAGCAGTTCTTC
TRBJ2-7	15	few	TRBV10-3	-	CATTQGVLNSYEQYF	TGTGCCACCACCCAGGGAGTTCTAAATTCCTACGAGCAGTACTTC
TRBJ1-5	14	-	TRBV19	TRBD1	CAGHRTGDNQPQHF	TGTGCCGGACATCGGACAGGGGACAATCAGCCCCAGCATTTT
TRBJ2-1	12	few	TRBV19	TRBD1	CASSILGQGKFF	TGTGCCAGTAGTATACTGGGACAGGGAAAGTTCTTC
TRBJ2-7	13	few	TRBV10-3	TRBD2	CAIGEREGNEQYF	TGTGCCATCGGCGAACGGGAGGGCAACGAGCAGTACTTC
TRBJ2-5	14	few	TRBV12-3/TRBV12-4	-	CASSLRTGKETQYF	TGTGCCAGCAGCCTGCGTACAGGGAAAGAGACCCAGTACTTC
TRBJ2-1	14	-	TRBV14	-	CASSPLGTKSEQFF	TGTGCCAGCAGCCCTCTTGGGACCAAGAGTGAGCAGTTCTTC
TRBJ2-6	17	-	TRBV6-5	-	CASSYERPSYGANVLTF	TGTGCCAGCAGTTACGAAAGGCCTAGCTATGGGGCCAACGTCCTGACTTTC
TRBJ1-2	14	-	TRBV29-1	TRBD1	CSVVQKQGASGYTF	TGCAGCGTTGTCCAAAAACAGGGGGCCTCTGGCTACACCTTC
TRBJ2-7	13	few	TRBV7-2	TRBD2	CASRQAGLYEQYF	TGTGCCAGCAGACAAGCGGGACTCTACGAGCAGTACTTC
TRBJ1-5	13	-	TRBV27	-	CASSLEEGQPQHF	TGTGCCAGCAGTTTAGAGGAGGGTCAGCCCCAGCATTTT
TRBJ1-5	16	many	TRBV10-2	-	CASSESLGVSNQPQHF	TGCGCCAGCAGTGAGTCCTTGGGTGTTAGCAATCAGCCCCAGCATTTT
TRBJ1-2	13	-	TRBV12-3/TRBV12-4	-	CASSLQGDYGYTF	TGTGCCAGCAGTTTGCAGGGTGACTATGGCTACACCTTC
TRBJ2-1	13	-	TRBV10-3	TRBD2	CAVRVAGGNEQFF	TGTGCCGTAAGGGTAGCGGGGGGCAATGAGCAGTTCTTC
TRBJ1-1	16	many	TRBV29-1	-	CSIQTGLLAMNTEAFF	TGCAGCATACAAACCGGGCTTCTGGCCATGAACACTGAAGCTTTCTTT
TRBJ2-1	14	-	TRBV5-1	TRBD2	CASRSSGRGDEQFF	TGCGCCAGCAGAAGTAGCGGGAGGGGCGATGAGCAGTTCTTC
TRBJ1-3	14	-	TRBV15	-	CATSGGGIGNTIYF	TGTGCCACCAGCGGGGGGGGCATAGGAAACACCATATATTTT
TRBJ1-5	13	many	TRBV11-2	-	CASSLDLGKPQHF	TGTGCCAGCAGCTTAGATCTGGGGAAGCCCCAGCATTTT
TRBJ1-2	15	-	TRBV23-1	TRBD1	CASSQRDRGRYGYTF	TGCGCCAGCAGTCAACGGGACAGGGGGCGCTATGGCTACACCTTC
TRBJ2-1	16	few	TRBV27	TRBD2	CASRGAGGPGYNEQFF	TGTGCCAGCAGAGGAGCGGGAGGGCCGGGGTACAATGAGCAGTTCTTC
TRBJ2-4	14	many	TRBV28	-	CASRSTGFKNIQYF	TGTGCCAGCCGAAGCACGGGATTTAAAAACATTCAGTACTTC